The entry below gives a single TCR beta chain sequence along with its context. Its antigen is currently unknown. This entry is derived from a study of OX40 agonist ivuxolimab in advanced cancers. Whole-study context: Cohort: 80% to 85% men, mean age approximately 60, aged roughly 20 to 79. Having had anti-PD-1, anti-PD-L1 or anti-CTLA-4 therapy before was allowed, and roughly 39% had some.

Blood sampling was done at baseline, cycle 4 day 1, and cycle 7 day 1. Here immunoSEQ multiplex PCR was the method, and the copy in TCRdb shows in-frame clones only, minus some. The profile shows 70,000 to 95,000 clones, roughly four fifths of them singletons. Findings and limits, study-wide: Clonal expansion by week 6 occurred in CD4+ and CD8+ blood T cells (at 0.1 to 3.0 mg/kg).

CDR1 is MDHEN, CDR2 SYDVKM, per germline. The CDR3 covers 14 residues. The junction had 5 bases not matched to a gene; V was cut back by 6 bases and J by 6 bases. The TCR originated in an adult with an advanced solid tumor such as melanoma, head and neck, liver or kidney cancer. Sequences were derived from CD4+ or CD8+ T cells sorted from blood, sampled in a trial of the OX40 agonist ivuxolimab. V gene TRBV28 combines with J gene TRBJ1-5, with 10 bases matching TRBD1. The DNA of the CDR3 is TGTGCCAGCAGCCCCGGGGACAGGGGTCAGCCCCAGCATTTT. Translation gives CASSPGDRGQPQHF.